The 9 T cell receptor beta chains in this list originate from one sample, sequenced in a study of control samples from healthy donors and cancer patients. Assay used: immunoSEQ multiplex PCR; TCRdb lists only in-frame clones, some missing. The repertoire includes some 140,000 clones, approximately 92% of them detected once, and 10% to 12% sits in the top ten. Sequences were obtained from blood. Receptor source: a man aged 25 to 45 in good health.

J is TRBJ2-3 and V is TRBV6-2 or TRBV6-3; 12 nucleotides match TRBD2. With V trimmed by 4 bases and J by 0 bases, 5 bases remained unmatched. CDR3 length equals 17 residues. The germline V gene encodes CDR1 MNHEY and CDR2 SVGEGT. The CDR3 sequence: CASSLGLAGQSTDTQYF. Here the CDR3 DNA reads TGTGCCAGCAGTTTGGGACTAGCGGGCCAAAGCACAGATACGCAGTATTTT.

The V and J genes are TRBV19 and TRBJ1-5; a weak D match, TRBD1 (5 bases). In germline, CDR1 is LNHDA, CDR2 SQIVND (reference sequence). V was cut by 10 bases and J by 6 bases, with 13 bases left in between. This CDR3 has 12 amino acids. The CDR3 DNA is TGTGCCACCTATTCGCAGGGTCAGCCCCAGCATTTT. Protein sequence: CATYSQGQPQHF.

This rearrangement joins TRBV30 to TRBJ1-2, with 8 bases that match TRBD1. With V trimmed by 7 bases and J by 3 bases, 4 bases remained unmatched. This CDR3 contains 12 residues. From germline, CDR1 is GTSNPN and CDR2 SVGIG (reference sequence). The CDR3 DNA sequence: TGTGCCTTTGAACAGGGGGACTATGGCTACACCTTC. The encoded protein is CAFEQGDYGYTF.

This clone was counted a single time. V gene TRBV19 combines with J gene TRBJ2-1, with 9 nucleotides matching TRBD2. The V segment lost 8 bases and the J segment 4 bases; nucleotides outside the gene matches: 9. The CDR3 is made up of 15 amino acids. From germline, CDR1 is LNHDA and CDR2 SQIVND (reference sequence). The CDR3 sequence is CASAAGTSIYNEQFF. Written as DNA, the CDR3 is TGTGCCAGTGCAGCCGGGACTAGCATTTACAATGAGCAGTTCTTC.

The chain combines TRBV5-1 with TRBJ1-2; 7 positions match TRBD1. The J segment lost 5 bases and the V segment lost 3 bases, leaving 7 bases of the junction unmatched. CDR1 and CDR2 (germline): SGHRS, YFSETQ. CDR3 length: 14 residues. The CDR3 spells CASSYRTGNYGYTF. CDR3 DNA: TGCGCCAGCAGCTATAGGACAGGCAATTATGGCTACACCTTC.

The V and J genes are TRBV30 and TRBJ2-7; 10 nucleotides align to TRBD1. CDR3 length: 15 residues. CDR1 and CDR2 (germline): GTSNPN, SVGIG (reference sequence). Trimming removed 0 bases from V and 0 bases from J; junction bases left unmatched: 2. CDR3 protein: CAWSVGQGSSYEQYF. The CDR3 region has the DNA TGTGCCTGGAGTGTGGGACAGGGGAGCTCCTACGAGCAGTACTTC. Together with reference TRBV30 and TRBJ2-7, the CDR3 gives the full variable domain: SQTIHQWPATLVQPVGSPLSLECTVEGTSNPNLYWYRQAAGRGLQLLFYSVGIGQISSEVPQNLSASRPQDRQFILSSKKLLLSDSGFYLCAWSVGQGSSYEQYFGPGTRLTVT.

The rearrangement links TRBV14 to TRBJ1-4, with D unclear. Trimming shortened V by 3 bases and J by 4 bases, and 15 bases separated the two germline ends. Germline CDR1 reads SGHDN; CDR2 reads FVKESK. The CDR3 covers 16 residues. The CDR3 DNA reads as TGTGCCAGCAGCCACCTTACACCAGGTAATAATGAAAAACTGTTTTTT. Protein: CASSHLTPGNNEKLFF.

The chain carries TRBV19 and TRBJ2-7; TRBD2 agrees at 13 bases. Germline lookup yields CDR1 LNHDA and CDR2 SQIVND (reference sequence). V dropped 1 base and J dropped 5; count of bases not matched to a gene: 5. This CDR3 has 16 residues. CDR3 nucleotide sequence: TGTGCCAGTAGTATAGGGTACGGACTAGCGGGAGACGAGCAGTACTTC. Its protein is CASSIGYGLAGDEQYF.

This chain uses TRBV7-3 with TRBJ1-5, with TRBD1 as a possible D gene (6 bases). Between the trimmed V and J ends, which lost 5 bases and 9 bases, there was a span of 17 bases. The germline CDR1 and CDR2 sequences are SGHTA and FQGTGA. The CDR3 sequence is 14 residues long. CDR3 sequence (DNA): TGTGCCAGCAGCCGGACGAGGGGACATCGGCCCCAGCATTTT. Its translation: CASSRTRGHRPQHF.